The clone carrying this T cell receptor beta chain turned up a few times. Its antigen is as yet unknown. Next came a second PCR, run for about 6 to 12 cycles, which used a sample-barcoded 5' primer along with a J-beta primer mix. All samples gave at least 2.5 million CDR3-containing paired-end reads. TCRdb reprocessed the 5' RACE reads with MiXCR, giving one entry per CDR3 protein. The sample shows fewer than 2,000,000 distinct CDR3 sequences, around 35% of them seen only once. This sample was taken from a study of blood T cells in healthy people across ages. General study points: The study lacked donor CMV status, which possibly confounded expanded clonotype changes. Aged donors had fewer naive CD4+ cells and lower diversity than long-lived donors.

Every sample had a minimum of 6.5 million PBMCs isolated. This CDR3 contains 13 residues. The V segment lost 7 bases and the J segment 2 bases; nucleotides outside the gene matches: 3. The germline V gene encodes CDR1 SGDLS and CDR2 YYNGEE. Sequencing was done on a sample of blood. The clonotype comes from a woman aged 30 to 39 in good health. The V call is TRBV9, the J call TRBJ2-5; the match to TRBD1 covers 9 bases. CDR3 amino acids: CASGGQGQETQYF. The CDR3 DNA is TGTGCCAGCGGCGGACAGGGGCAAGAGACCCAGTACTTC.